This T cell receptor beta chain came from a study of T cell responses to AZD1222 COVID-19 vaccine. The study, taken as a whole, reports: Along spike, vaccine-associated CD4 TCRs were found throughout, with dominance at 160-218 and 743-854.

The data were produced by immunoSEQ multiplex PCR, yet TCRdb's version contains in-frame clones alone and is incomplete. The table records more than 150,000 clones, roughly 92% of them present only once. Turning to this clone: Its matching antigen is unknown.

This CDR3 spans 16 amino acids. Deletions cut 6 bases from V and 7 bases from J, with 22 bases between. From germline, CDR1 is ENHRY and CDR2 SYGVKD. The chain has TRBV10-3 and TRBJ2-1, with D possibly TRBD2 on 5 matching bases. This sample comprised peripheral blood, obtained on day 0 of AZD1222 vaccination. This receptor was identified in an adult in good health. The DNA for the CDR3 is TGTGCCATCAGCCCATCCGGGTCTCACACGGGGAATGAGCAGTTCTTC. This translates into CAISPSGSHTGNEQFF.